What follows describes a single TCR beta chain. Its antigen is not identified. A read error may produce the germline difference seen at one junction end. These data are taken from a study of T cell responses to AZD1222 COVID-19 vaccine. Study-wide points: Two AZD1222 doses significantly raised spike-specific TCR breadth and depth over controls.

Assay used: immunoSEQ multiplex PCR; TCRdb lists only in-frame clones, some missing. This table has 83,000 or so clones, 75% to 95% appearing once. Germline CDR1 is SSHAT and CDR2 is FNYEAQ (reference sequence). This CDR3 is 15 amino acids long. This TCR derives from an adult who received the AZD1222 COVID-19 vaccine. J is TRBJ1-2 and V is TRBV7-7; D is possibly TRBD1 (6 bases). The source was peripheral blood, collected 28 days after the second AZD1222 dose. CDR3 bases: TGTGCTAGCAGCTCGATACAGGGAGGGGGGTATGGCTACACCTTC. This encodes CASSSIQGGGYGYTF.